The sequence of this T cell receptor (beta chain) was determined in a study of T cells in Graves' hyperthyroidism and ophthalmopathy. Amplified TCR beta CDR3 regions derived from RNA transcripts. HTBI primers drove first-round RT-PCR of the TCR CDR3. TCRdb called the multiplex PCR reads again in MiXCR, with one record for every CDR3 protein. Of more than 300,000 distinct CDR3 sequences detected, around 14% appear once; the ten largest clones hold around 23%. When ophthalmopathy did not progress within 18 months, Graves' hyperthyroidism was considered stable. Patients aged 18 to 65 had newly diagnosed hyperthyroidism lasting under 2 months. The study left out patients who had uncontrolled infection, other autoimmune disease, pregnancy or lactation. Sequenced material: blood. The receptor's source is a woman between 25 and 40 years old with Graves' hyperthyroidism.

The CDR3: CSVGTGGYEQYF. The CDR3 DNA sequence: TGCAGCGTTGGAACAGGGGGCTACGAGCAGTACTTC. This rearrangement joins TRBV29-1 to TRBJ2-7, with 8 bases fitting TRBD1. CDR3 length: 12 amino acids. Losses at the gene ends were 4 bases for V and 3 bases for J; bases not matched to a gene: 2. Germline values: CDR1 SQVTM, CDR2 ANQGSEA.